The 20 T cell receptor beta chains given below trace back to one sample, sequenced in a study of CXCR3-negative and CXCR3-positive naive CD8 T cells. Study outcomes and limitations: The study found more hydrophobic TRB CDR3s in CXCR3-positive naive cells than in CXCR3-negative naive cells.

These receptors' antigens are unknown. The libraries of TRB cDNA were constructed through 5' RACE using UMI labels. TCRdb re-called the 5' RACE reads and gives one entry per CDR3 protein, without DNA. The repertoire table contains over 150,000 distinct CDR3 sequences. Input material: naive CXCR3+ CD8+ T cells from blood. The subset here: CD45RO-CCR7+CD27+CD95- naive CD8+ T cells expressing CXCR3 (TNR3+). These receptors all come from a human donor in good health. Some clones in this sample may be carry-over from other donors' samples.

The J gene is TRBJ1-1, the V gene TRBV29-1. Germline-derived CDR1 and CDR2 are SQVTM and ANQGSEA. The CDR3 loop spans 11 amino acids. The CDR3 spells CSVVFNTEAFF.

CDR3 residues: CASSASGGAYNEQFF. The J gene is TRBJ2-1, the V gene TRBV9; TCRdb's D call of TRBD1 is untestable without DNA. Germline V gene sequence: CDR1 SGDLS, CDR2 YYNGEE. The CDR3 is 15 residues long.

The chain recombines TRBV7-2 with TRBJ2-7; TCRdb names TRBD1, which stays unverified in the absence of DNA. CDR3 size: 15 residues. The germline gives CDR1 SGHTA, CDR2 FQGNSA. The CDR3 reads CASLFDPGEDYEQYF.

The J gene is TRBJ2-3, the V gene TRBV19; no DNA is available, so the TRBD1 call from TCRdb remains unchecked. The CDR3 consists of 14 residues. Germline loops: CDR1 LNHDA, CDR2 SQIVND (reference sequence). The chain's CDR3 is CASTLRGPTDTQYF.

The CDR3 sequence is CASNLDGISYEQYF. The chain is built from TRBV6-6 and TRBJ2-7. The V gene's germline CDR1 is MNHNY and CDR2 SVGAGI (reference sequence). The CDR3 totals 14 residues.

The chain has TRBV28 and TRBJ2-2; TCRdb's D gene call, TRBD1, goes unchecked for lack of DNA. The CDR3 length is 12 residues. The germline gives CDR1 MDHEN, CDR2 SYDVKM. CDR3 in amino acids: CAGSEGGRELFF.

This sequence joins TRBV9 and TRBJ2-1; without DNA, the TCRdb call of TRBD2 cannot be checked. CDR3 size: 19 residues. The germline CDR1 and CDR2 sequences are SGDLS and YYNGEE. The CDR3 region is CASSVAGGRPSGSYNEQFF.

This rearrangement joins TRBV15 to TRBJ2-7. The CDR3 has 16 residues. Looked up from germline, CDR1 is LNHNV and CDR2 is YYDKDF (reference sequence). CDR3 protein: CATSIDLTTVSYEQYF.

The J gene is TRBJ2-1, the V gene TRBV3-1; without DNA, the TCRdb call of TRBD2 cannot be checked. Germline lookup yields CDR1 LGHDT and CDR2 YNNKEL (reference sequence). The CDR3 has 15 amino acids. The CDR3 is CASSDSGGATDEQFF.

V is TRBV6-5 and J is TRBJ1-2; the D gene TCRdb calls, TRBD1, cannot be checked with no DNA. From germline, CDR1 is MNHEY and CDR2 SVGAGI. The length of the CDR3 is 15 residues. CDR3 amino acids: CASSYMGQANYGYTF.

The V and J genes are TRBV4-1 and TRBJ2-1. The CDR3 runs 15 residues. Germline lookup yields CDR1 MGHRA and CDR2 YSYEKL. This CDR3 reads CASSQESRASYEQFF.

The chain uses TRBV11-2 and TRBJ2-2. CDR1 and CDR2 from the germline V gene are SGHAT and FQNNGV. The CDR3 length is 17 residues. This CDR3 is CASSSEVGSANTGELFF.

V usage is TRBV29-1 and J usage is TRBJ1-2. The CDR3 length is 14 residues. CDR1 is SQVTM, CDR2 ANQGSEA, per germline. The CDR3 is CSVEDPQGGGGYTF. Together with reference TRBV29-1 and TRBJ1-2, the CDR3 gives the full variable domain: SAVISQKPSRDICQRGTSLTIQCQVDSQVTMMFWYRQQPGQSLTLIATANQGSEATYESGFVIDKFPISRPNLTFSTLTVSNMSPEDSSIYLCSVEDPQGGGGYTFGSGTRLTVV.

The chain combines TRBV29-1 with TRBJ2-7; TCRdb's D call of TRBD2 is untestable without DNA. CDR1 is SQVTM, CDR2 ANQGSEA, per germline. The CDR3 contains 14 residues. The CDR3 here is CSVATGLQTYEQYF.

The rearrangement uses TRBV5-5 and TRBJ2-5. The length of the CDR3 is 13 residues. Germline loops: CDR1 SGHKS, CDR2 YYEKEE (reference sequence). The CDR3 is CASSLRGWETQNF.

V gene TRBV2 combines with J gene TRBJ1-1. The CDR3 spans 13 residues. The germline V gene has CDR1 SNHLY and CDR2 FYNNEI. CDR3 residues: CASSEVGWTEAFF. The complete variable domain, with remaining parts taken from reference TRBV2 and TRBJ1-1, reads EPEVTQTPSHQVTQMGQEVILRCVPISNHLYFYWYRQILGQKVEFLVSFYNNEISEKSEIFDDQFSVERPDGSNFTLKIRSTKLEDSAMYFCASSEVGWTEAFFGQGTRLTVV.

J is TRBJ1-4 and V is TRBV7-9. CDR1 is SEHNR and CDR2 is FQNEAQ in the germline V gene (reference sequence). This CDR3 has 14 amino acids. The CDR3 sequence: CASSFRATNEKLFF.

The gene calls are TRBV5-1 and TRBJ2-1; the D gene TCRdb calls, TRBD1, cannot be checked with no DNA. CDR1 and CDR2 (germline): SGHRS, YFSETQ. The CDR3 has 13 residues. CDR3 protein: CASSLASRGEQFF.

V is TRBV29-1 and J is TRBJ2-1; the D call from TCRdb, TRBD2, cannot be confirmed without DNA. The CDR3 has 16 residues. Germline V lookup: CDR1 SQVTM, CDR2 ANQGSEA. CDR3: CSVEEPLRSSYNEQFF.

The CDR3 loop reads CASSPQAFTGELFF. V gene TRBV23-1 combines with J gene TRBJ2-2. TRBV23-1 belongs to the ORF category, with a function that is uncertain. The CDR3 length is 14 residues.